Each of the 13 T cell receptor beta chains below was sequenced from the same sample in a study of T-cell reconstitution after alpha-beta-depleted transplantation in children. Unique molecular identifiers were incorporated during preparation of the TCRbeta library. TCRdb ran MiXCR on the PCR reads and lists one entry per CDR3 protein. The sample records around 700,000 distinct CDR3 sequences, about an eighth being singletons. Here the sequenced sample was PBMCs, taken before TCRalphabeta/CD19-depleted stem cell transplant. The receptor source for this set is a girl aged 2-15 years with congenital amegakaryocytic thrombocytopenia, due to receive a stem cell transplant.

This clonotype turned up a few times. V gene TRBV20-1 combines with J gene TRBJ2-4, with 9 bases aligning to TRBD1. CDR3 length: 14 residues. CDR1 is DFQATT and CDR2 is SNEGSKA in the germline V gene (reference sequence). With 7 bases clipped from V and 1 base from J, the junction kept 5 bases outside the gene matches. This CDR3 reads CSVSGTGAKNIQYF. The CDR3, as DNA: TGCAGTGTCTCCGGGACAGGGGCCAAAAACATTCAGTACTTC.

This clonotype was seen many times. The J gene is TRBJ2-1, the V gene TRBV20-1; TRBD2 matches 7 bases. This CDR3 has 17 amino acids. Germline V gives CDR1 DFQATT, CDR2 SNEGSKA (reference sequence). J lost 0 bases, V lost 0 bases, and 8 bases had no gene match. The CDR3 reads CSARDITGGHSYNEQFF. CDR3 coding DNA: TGCAGTGCTAGAGATATTACGGGAGGCCACTCCTACAATGAGCAGTTCTTC.

This clonotype appeared a few times. The chain is built from TRBV11-2 and TRBJ2-1; D could derive from TRBD1 or TRBD2 (5 bases each). CDR3 length: 15 amino acids. Looked up from germline, CDR1 is SGHAT and CDR2 is FQNNGV. V lost 1 base and J lost 7, with 14 bases in between. CDR3: CASSLVGEWRNEQFF. Written as DNA, the CDR3 is TGTGCCAGCAGCTTAGTAGGGGAGTGGAGGAATGAGCAGTTCTTC.

This clonotype occurred many times. The chain joins TRBV12-3 or TRBV12-4 to TRBJ1-2, with a tentative D call TRBD1 (5 bases). Trimming pared 5 bases from V and 6 bases from J, leaving 19 bases between. The CDR3 has 15 amino acids. The CDR3 DNA reads TGTGCCAGCAGTCTCCACCCGGGGGTTAGGGATGGCTACACCTTC. It yields the protein CASSLHPGVRDGYTF.

The sample holds a few counts of this clonotype. The chain recombines TRBV5-1 with TRBJ1-3, with 7 bases fitting TRBD1. The CDR3 sequence is 14 residues long. Looked up from germline, CDR1 is SGHRS and CDR2 is YFSETQ. Losses at the gene ends were 4 bases for V and 3 bases for J; bases not matched to a gene: 4. CDR3 nucleotide sequence: TGCGCCAGCAGCCAGCGACAGGGTGGAAACACCATATATTTT. Its translation is CASSQRQGGNTIYF.

On this clonotype: A much more abundant neighbour one base away suggests this may be a read error. This sequence joins TRBV20-1 and TRBJ2-5, with TRBD2 matching 10 bases. CDR1 and CDR2 from the germline V gene are DFQATT and SNEGSKA (reference sequence). The CDR3 is made up of 14 amino acids. V lost 5 bases and J lost 5; bases outside the gene matches: 8. The CDR3 protein is CSAAGTSAPETQYF. Here the CDR3 DNA reads TGCAGTGCTGCCGGGACTAGCGCGCCCGAGACCCAGTACTTC.

This clonotype was counted at least ten times. The chain has TRBV5-1 and TRBJ2-7; possible D gene TRBD2, 5 bases. The CDR3 loop spans 16 amino acids. V shed 5 bases and J shed 0 bases, with 18 bases lying between them. From germline, CDR1 is SGHRS and CDR2 YFSETQ. The CDR3 region is CASRSRLAGTSYEQYF. CDR3 sequence (DNA): TGCGCCAGCAGATCGCGGCTAGCTGGAACCTCCTACGAGCAGTACTTC. Drawing the rest from reference TRBV5-1 and TRBJ2-7, the complete variable domain is KAGVTQTPRYLIKTRGQQVTLSCSPISGHRSVSWYQQTPGQGLQFLFEYFSETQRNKGNFPGRFSGRQFSNSRSEMNVSTLELGDSALYLCASRSRLAGTSYEQYFGPGTRLTVT.

Note on this clonotype: With a much larger clone just one base away, this may be a read error. The chain has TRBV20-1 and TRBJ2-1, with 8 positions matching TRBD2. In germline, CDR1 is DFQATT, CDR2 SNEGSKA (reference sequence). The CDR3 sequence is 17 residues long. Here the CDR3 reads CCASILTSGRINNEQFF. Here the CDR3 DNA reads TGCTGTGCTAGTATTCTTACTAGCGGACGCATTAACAATGAGCAGTTCTTC.

The sample holds many counts of this clonotype. The gene calls are TRBV29-1 and TRBJ2-5, with TRBD1 identical over 7 bases. The V gene end was trimmed by 7 bases and the J gene end by 4 bases; junction bases not matched to a gene: 6. The CDR3 spans 12 residues. Germline V CDR1 and CDR2: SQVTM, ANQGSEA. DNA of the CDR3: TGCAGCGCCCGGACAGGCCGAGAGACCCAGTACTTC. The encoded protein is CSARTGRETQYF.

This clonotype appeared many times. The V call is TRBV7-2, the J call TRBJ1-4, with D unclear. V was shortened by 1 base and J by 5 bases, with 5 bases between the two germline ends. Germline assignment: CDR1 SGHTA and CDR2 FQGNSA. The CDR3 loop spans 13 amino acids. The CDR3 DNA reads as TGTGCCAGCAGCTTAGTTCTGAATGAAAAACTGTTTTTT. It translates to CASSLVLNEKLFF.

About this clonotype itself: This likely comes from a read error, as the CDR3 has no conserved phenylalanine or tryptophan at its end. The chain employs TRBV12-3 or TRBV12-4 and TRBJ2-4, with no clear D. Trimming left V 6 bases short and J 1 base short, with 7 bases between. This CDR3 is 13 amino acids long. As DNA, the CDR3 is TGTGCCAGCAGCCCAACCGCCAAAAACATTCAGTACCTC. This encodes CASSPTAKNIQYL.

At least ten counts were recorded for this clonotype. The rearrangement joins TRBV12-3 or TRBV12-4 to TRBJ2-7; the D gene could be TRBD1 or TRBD2 (7 bases each). Trimming took off 1 base at V and 0 bases at J, with 13 bases between the two ends. The CDR3 runs 16 residues. CDR3 sequence (DNA): TGTGCCAGCAGTTTAGGAGCGGGACAGCGCTCCTACGAGCAGTACTTC. Translated, it gives CASSLGAGQRSYEQYF.

This clonotype was seen many times. The chain's CDR3 is CSVEVRYRGADTQYF. CDR3 DNA sequence: TGCAGCGTTGAAGTCAGGTACCGTGGTGCGGATACGCAGTATTTT. The V gene is TRBV29-1, the J gene TRBJ2-3; D remains ambiguous. CDR1 and CDR2 from the germline V gene are SQVTM and ANQGSEA. CDR3 length: 15 amino acids. V was shortened by 1 base and J by 6 bases, with 17 bases between the two germline ends.